One sample yielded the 14 T cell receptor beta chains listed below, sequenced in a study of lymphopenia after photon versus proton radiotherapy. Clones were sequenced by immunoSEQ multiplex PCR, and TCRdb holds only the in-frame ones, with some missing. The data show approximately 35,000 clones, roughly nine tenths seen once. The sequencing used peripheral blood, collected from a patient treated with photon-based radiotherapy. These receptors came from a woman aged 50 to 60 with pancreatic cancer.

This clone was seen just once. The J gene is TRBJ2-7, the V gene TRBV11-3; TRBD2 might be the D (5 bases). This CDR3 has 12 amino acids. Between the trimmed V and J ends, which lost 3 bases and 7 bases, there was a span of 10 bases. CDR1 SGHNT and CDR2 YENEEA come from the germline V gene. The CDR3 here is CASSFTRGEQYF. In DNA, the CDR3 is TGTGCCAGCAGCTTTACTAGAGGAGAGCAGTACTTC.

V gene TRBV18 combines with J gene TRBJ2-2; a possible D gene is TRBD2 (5 bases). The germline CDR1 and CDR2 sequences are KGHSH and LQKENI. V gave up 0 bases and J gave up 13 bases, with 12 bases separating them. The CDR3 is 13 residues long. Here the CDR3 DNA reads TGTGCCAGCTCACCACCTGAGGGTTTGAGGCTGTTTTTT. Encoded protein: CASSPPEGLRLFF.

This chain links TRBV11-2 with TRBJ2-3; a possible D gene is TRBD1 (6 bases). Germline V gene lookup returns CDR1 SGHAT and CDR2 FQNNGV. Deletions cut 4 bases from V and 4 bases from J, with 12 bases between. There are 14 residues in the CDR3. CDR3 bases: TGTGCCAGCAGCTCATACAGGGTCCCAGATACGCAGTATTTT. This translates into CASSSYRVPDTQYF.

The chain employs TRBV5-1 and TRBJ2-1, with TRBD2 matching 10 bases. The V gene's germline CDR1 is SGHRS and CDR2 YFSETQ. Trimming removed 0 bases from V and 0 bases from J; junction bases left unmatched: 6. The CDR3 is 18 amino acids. CDR3 sequence reads: CASSLGLAGLSSYNEQFF. The CDR3 bases are TGCGCCAGCAGCTTGGGACTAGCGGGTCTAAGCTCCTACAATGAGCAGTTCTTC.

The V gene is TRBV7-8, the J gene TRBJ2-1; tentatively, D is TRBD2 (6 bases). The germline V gene encodes CDR1 SGHVS and CDR2 FQNEAQ. The V end was cut by 1 base, the J end by 9 bases, with 16 bases between. This CDR3 has 15 amino acids. The CDR3 region is CASSLGLVGLPEQFF. The CDR3 DNA reads as TGTGCCAGCAGCTTAGGACTAGTCGGGCTCCCTGAGCAGTTCTTC.

The genes are TRBV27 and TRBJ2-3; TRBD2 matches 8 bases. The CDR3 is made up of 15 amino acids. The J segment lost 2 bases and the V segment lost 5 bases, leaving 6 bases of the junction unmatched. Germline values: CDR1 MNHEY, CDR2 SMNVEV (reference sequence). The CDR3 sequence: CASSGTSFSTDTQYF. The CDR3, as DNA: TGTGCCAGCAGTGGGACTAGTTTCTCCACAGATACGCAGTATTTT.

The gene calls are TRBV28 and TRBJ1-2; TRBD1 aligns across 7 bases. Germline V gene lookup returns CDR1 MDHEN and CDR2 SYDVKM. The junction had 8 bases not matched to a gene; V was cut back by 2 bases and J by 2 bases. The CDR3 has 16 amino acids. The CDR3 DNA is TGTGCCAGCAGTTTAGGGCGGGCAGGGGGAAACTATGGCTACACCTTC. Protein product: CASSLGRAGGNYGYTF.

This chain joins TRBV7-8 and TRBJ2-3; maybe TRBD1 (6 bases). Germline V gene data show CDR1 as SGHVS and CDR2 as FQNEAQ. The CDR3 has 17 residues. Between the trimmed V and J ends, which lost 4 bases and 1 base, there was a span of 18 bases. This CDR3 reads CASSSPTGTTRTDTQYF. The CDR3 nucleotides read TGTGCCAGCAGCTCCCCCACTGGGACAACGCGCACAGATACGCAGTATTTT.

V is TRBV18 and J is TRBJ2-1, with 10 bases fitting TRBD2. The germline V gene has CDR1 KGHSH and CDR2 LQKENI. Trimming took 2 bases from V and 5 from J; bases not matched to a gene: 3. There are 15 residues in the CDR3. The CDR3 DNA reads TGTGCCAGCTCACCAGCACTAGCGGGAAACAATGAGCAGTTCTTC. This sequence encodes CASSPALAGNNEQFF.

The rearrangement uses TRBV19 and TRBJ2-2; tentative D call: TRBD2 (6 bases). The length of the CDR3 is 13 residues. Trimming took off 8 bases at V and 7 bases at J, with 14 bases between the two ends. From germline, CDR1 is LNHDA and CDR2 SQIVND (reference sequence). CDR3 protein: CASDALGLGELFF. The CDR3 coding sequence is TGTGCCAGTGATGCCCTGGGACTCGGGGAGCTGTTTTTT.

This clone is termed medium-sized. The V gene is TRBV7-3, the J gene TRBJ2-2; D call uncertain. With 6 bases removed from V and 3 bases from J, the gap between germline ends came to 14 bases. The length of the CDR3 is 15 residues. In germline, CDR1 is SGHTA, CDR2 FQGTGA. CDR3 DNA sequence: TGTGCCAGCAGATCGGGCGGCTTGGACACCGGGGAGCTGTTTTTT. Translation gives CASRSGGLDTGELFF. Full variable domain (rest looked up from reference TRBV7-3 and TRBJ2-2): GAGVSQTPSNKVTEKGKYVELRCDPISGHTALYWYRQSLGQGPEFLIYFQGTGAADDSGLPNDRFFAVRPEGSVSTLKIQRTERGDSAVYLCASRSGGLDTGELFFGEGSRLTVL.

V is TRBV11-3 and J is TRBJ2-2; either TRBD1 or TRBD2 may supply D (6 bases each). From germline, CDR1 is SGHNT and CDR2 YENEEA. The CDR3 is 18 residues long. Trimming pared 2 bases from V and 6 bases from J, leaving 22 bases between. The CDR3: CASSLSTALGGTAGELFF. As DNA, the CDR3 is TGTGCCAGCAGCTTAAGCACAGCTTTAGGGGGGACGGCCGGGGAGCTGTTTTTT.

The rearrangement links TRBV27 to TRBJ1-1; 7 bases are shared with TRBD1. This CDR3 has 17 amino acids. Per the germline V gene, CDR1 is MNHEY and CDR2 is SMNVEV (reference sequence). Trimming removed 0 bases from V and 1 base from J; junction bases left unmatched: 8. CDR3 nucleotides: TGTGCCAGCAGTTTATCGGGGACAGCCACCCCGAACACTGAAGCTTTCTTT. Amino acid sequence: CASSLSGTATPNTEAFF.

The chain employs TRBV27 and TRBJ2-7; 9 bases map to TRBD2. This CDR3 is 15 amino acids long. Per germline, CDR1 MNHEY and CDR2 SMNVEV (reference sequence). Trimming removed 5 bases from V and 0 bases from J; junction bases left unmatched: 5. CDR3 residues: CASSPSSGVSYEQYF. In DNA, the CDR3 is TGTGCCAGCAGTCCTTCTAGCGGGGTCTCCTACGAGCAGTACTTC.